This T cell receptor (beta chain) was sequenced in a study of PD-L1 blockade in urothelial cancer. Germline CDR1 is SGHKS and CDR2 is YYEKEE (reference sequence). Trimming pared 0 bases from V and 0 bases from J, leaving 11 bases between. This CDR3 has 16 amino acids. Produced via immunoSEQ multiplex PCR; TCRdb's table is partial and in-frame only. The table has more than 75,000 clones, 90% seen once. The V gene is TRBV5-5, the J gene TRBJ2-3, with D possibly matching TRBD2 (5 bases). This TCR was sampled from a man between 60 and 70 years old with urothelial cancer. The sequencing here drew on PBMCs, taken around atezolizumab (anti-PD-L1) treatment. The CDR3: CASSLAGSASTDTQYF. CDR3 in DNA: TGTGCCAGCAGCTTGGCTGGGAGCGCTAGCACAGATACGCAGTATTTT.